The source of this T cell receptor beta chain is a study of blood T cell repertoires in COVID-19 (TCRdb year 2020). Notes on the research overall: Samples from collaborators originated in the United States, Italy and Spain and spanned both the acute and convalescent phases of COVID-19. Where HLA class I and class II types were available, the types were taken from metadata supplied by the sample provider, not from assay-based typing. The material from the prospective study consisted of cDNA or gDNA derived from T cells, B-cell-depleted T cells, or PBMCs. Samples were obtained from the ongoing ImmuneRACE study (first 160 participants) and from 1,254 subjects provided by 6 global collaborators. The dataset comprised deeply sampled blood TCRbeta repertoires from subjects exposed to, actively infected with, or recovered from COVID-19. Sample metadata almost always included a de-identified subject ID, COVID-19 status, age in years and sex. The repertoires were released in a freely available public database meant as a resource for research on the immune response to SARS-CoV-2. The paper's findings and limits, for the study overall: How much clinical and demographic metadata was included differed by source and by participant, and the metadata was provided uncurated.

V lost 4 bases and J lost 9 bases, and the count of bases not matched to a germline gene is 6. The germline V gene specifies MNHEY as CDR1 and SVGAGI as CDR2. The CDR3 goes from the cysteine to the phenylalanine over 13 residues. Only the CDR3 portion is preserved as DNA: 39 bases, with reading frame beginning at the first base. Note on this clone: The antigen it binds to is not known. One base away there is no much larger clone; base qualities are not given.

At one collaborating source in Seattle, patients were enrolled during active infection and were followed longitudinally through the course of disease. The collaborating institutions used their own protocols to collect whole blood in K2EDTA tubes. For TCRbeta analysis, collaborators shipped samples in one of three forms: frozen whole blood, isolated PBMCs, or DNA extracted from either of those sample types. TCRbeta CDR3 regions were amplified from genomic DNA by means of the immunoSEQ Assay, a bias-controlled multiplex PCR. Concerning the study's data processing: Nucleated cell counts per sample were estimated from amplification of reference gene primers within the assay. Sequence reads were collapsed and filtered to measure the absolute abundance of every unique TCRbeta CDR3 rearrangement. Productive Simpson clonality was computed per sample as the square root of Simpson's diversity index over productive rearrangements. TCRdb took this table from immuneACCESS and kept in-frame rearrangements with V and J called. Such tables lack part of the clones; where checked against another copy, unresolved V genes explain under half of the gap, and the rest is unexplained. D and trimming were read from the DNA, whereas the V and J calls and clone size are those reported in that table. The sample data list 250,000 to 350,000 clones, and roughly 80% of these were observed just once. Jointly, the top ten make up roughly 1.5% of the sample.

The TCR sequence derives from a human donor with COVID-19, enrolled during active disease. The donor label of this sample is uncertain. The V gene is TRBV6-5 and the J gene is TRBJ1-5, with TRBD1 matching 7 junction bases. Sequenced sample: peripheral blood. CDR3 loop: CASSSDRDRPQHF. In nucleotides, the sequence is TGTGCCAGCAGTTCAGACAGGGACCGGCCCCAGCATTTT.